This section outlines one T cell receptor beta chain sequence together with its context. As yet, its antigen is unknown. This record belongs to a study of healthy donors' naive CD4 and CD8 T cells. At the level of the study: For TCR alpha, new primers spanned all functional IMGT alpha genes. Findings of the study overall: Homeostatic proliferation of naive T cells was not examined as a bias source.

Germline lookup yields CDR1 MNHEY and CDR2 SVGAGI. Trimming took 5 bases from V and 0 from J; bases not matched to a gene: 9. This CDR3 spans 18 amino acids. CD4+CD8-CD45RO-CD45RA+ cells were naive CD4+; CD8+CD4-CD45RA+CD27bright cells were naive CD8+. Starting from roughly 0.45 ug of total RNA, TCR libraries were made with linear amplification. In the authors' methods: Tens of thousands of TCR alpha transcripts were sequenced from 5 healthy donors. TCRdb re-called the reads through MiXCR, storing one row per CDR3 protein. These V and J calls are TCRdb output, not the study's own analysis. Of about 200,000 distinct CDR3 sequences listed, around 74% are singletons.

The TCR was taken from a pool of human donors in good health; the sample pools cells from several healthy donors. The gene calls are TRBV6-5 and TRBJ2-3; TRBD2 matches 12 bases. The specimen sequenced was naive CD4+ and CD8+ T cells sorted from blood, pooled from several donors. CDR3 in amino acids: CASSPGLAGPVSTDTQYF. CDR3 bases: TGTGCCAGCAGTCCCGGACTAGCGGGGCCGGTTAGCACAGATACGCAGTATTTT.